The clone carrying this TCR beta chain was seen repeatedly, ten times or more. Its cognate antigen is unknown. The entry originates in a study of post-analysis software for immune sequencing data. About the research overall: The disease courses covered relapsing-remitting, secondary progressive and progressive-relapsing multiple sclerosis.

Unique molecular identifiers had been added to the TCR beta cDNA libraries. There were 1 to 10 million T cells, and roughly 0.5 million cDNA molecules came from them. TCRdb called the PCR reads again in MiXCR, with one record for every CDR3 protein. This sample has some 240,000 distinct CDR3 sequences; around 34% occur once, and the top ten carry around 4.7%. Points from the study as a whole: Co-batched samples clustered tightly together by F measure. When patients were compared with controls, four to six TRBV segments were more frequent, TRBV5-6, TRBV5-1 and TRBV20-1 among them.

The CDR3 has 15 amino acids. V lost 4 bases and J lost 1, with 13 bases in between. The V gene's germline CDR1 is LGHNA and CDR2 YNFKEQ. This receptor was obtained from a girl between 5 and 17 years old with multiple sclerosis. The specimen sequenced was blood. This chain joins TRBV4-2 and TRBJ1-1; D not resolved. The CDR3 DNA reads as TGTGCCAGCAGCCCCGGGTTCCAGAGGAACACTGAAGCTTTCTTT. The encoded protein is CASSPGFQRNTEAFF.